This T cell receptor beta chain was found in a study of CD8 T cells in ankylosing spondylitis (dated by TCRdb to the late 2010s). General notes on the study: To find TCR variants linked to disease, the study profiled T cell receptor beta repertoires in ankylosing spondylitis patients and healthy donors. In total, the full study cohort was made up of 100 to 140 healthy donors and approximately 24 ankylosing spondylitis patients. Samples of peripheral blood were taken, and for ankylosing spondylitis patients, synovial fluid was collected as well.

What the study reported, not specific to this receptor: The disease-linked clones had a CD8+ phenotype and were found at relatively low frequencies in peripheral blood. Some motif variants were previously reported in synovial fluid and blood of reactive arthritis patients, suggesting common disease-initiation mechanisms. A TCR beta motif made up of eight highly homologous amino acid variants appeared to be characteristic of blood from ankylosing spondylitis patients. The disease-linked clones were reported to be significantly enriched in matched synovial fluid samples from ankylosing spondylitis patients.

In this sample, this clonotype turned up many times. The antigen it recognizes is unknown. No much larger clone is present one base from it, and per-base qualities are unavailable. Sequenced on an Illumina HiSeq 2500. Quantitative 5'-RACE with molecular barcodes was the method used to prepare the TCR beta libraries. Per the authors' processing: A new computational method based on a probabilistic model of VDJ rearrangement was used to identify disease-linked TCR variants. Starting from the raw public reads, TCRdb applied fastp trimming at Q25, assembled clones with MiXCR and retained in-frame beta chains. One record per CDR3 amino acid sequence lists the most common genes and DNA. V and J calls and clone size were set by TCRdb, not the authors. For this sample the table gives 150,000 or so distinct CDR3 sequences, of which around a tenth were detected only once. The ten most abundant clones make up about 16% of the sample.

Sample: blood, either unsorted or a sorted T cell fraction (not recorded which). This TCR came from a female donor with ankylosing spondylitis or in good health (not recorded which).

The bases read TGTGCCAGCAGTGAGTTACAGGGGTCCACCTACGAGCAGTACTTC. This sequence encodes CASSELQGSTYEQYF. The chain was built from TRBV28 and TRBJ2-7; a stretch of 7 junction bases matches TRBD1. From a lookup of the germline V gene, CDR1 and CDR2 are MDHEN and SYDVKM. Unmatched junction bases come to 9, with V trimmed by 5 bases and J by 2 bases. From the cysteine up to the phenylalanine, the CDR3 has a length of 15 residues. Kept here is only the CDR3 DNA, which spans 45 bases and is read in frame from base 1.